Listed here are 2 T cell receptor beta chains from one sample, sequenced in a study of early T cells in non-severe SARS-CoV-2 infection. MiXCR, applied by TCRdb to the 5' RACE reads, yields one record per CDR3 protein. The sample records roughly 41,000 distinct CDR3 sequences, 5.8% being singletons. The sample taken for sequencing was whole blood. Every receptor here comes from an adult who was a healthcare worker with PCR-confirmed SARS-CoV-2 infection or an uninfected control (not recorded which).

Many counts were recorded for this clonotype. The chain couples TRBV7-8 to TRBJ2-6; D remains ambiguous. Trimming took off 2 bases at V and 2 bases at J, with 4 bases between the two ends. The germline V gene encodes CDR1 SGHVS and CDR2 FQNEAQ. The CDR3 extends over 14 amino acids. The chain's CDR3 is CASSLLAGANVLTF. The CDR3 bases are TGTGCCAGCAGCTTATTAGCTGGGGCCAACGTCCTGACTTTC.

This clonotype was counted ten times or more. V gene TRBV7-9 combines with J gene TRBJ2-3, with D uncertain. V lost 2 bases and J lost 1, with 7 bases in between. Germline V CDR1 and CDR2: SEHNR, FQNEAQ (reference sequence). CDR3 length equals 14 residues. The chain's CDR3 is CASSLFVGTDTQYF. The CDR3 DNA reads TGTGCCAGCAGCTTATTTGTAGGCACAGATACGCAGTATTTT. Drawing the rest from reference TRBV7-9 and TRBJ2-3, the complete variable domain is DTGVSQNPRHKITKRGQNVTFRCDPISEHNRLYWYRQTLGQGPEFLTYFQNEAQLEKSRLLSDRFSAERPKGSFSTLEIQRTEQGDSAMYLCASSLFVGTDTQYFGPGTRLTVL.